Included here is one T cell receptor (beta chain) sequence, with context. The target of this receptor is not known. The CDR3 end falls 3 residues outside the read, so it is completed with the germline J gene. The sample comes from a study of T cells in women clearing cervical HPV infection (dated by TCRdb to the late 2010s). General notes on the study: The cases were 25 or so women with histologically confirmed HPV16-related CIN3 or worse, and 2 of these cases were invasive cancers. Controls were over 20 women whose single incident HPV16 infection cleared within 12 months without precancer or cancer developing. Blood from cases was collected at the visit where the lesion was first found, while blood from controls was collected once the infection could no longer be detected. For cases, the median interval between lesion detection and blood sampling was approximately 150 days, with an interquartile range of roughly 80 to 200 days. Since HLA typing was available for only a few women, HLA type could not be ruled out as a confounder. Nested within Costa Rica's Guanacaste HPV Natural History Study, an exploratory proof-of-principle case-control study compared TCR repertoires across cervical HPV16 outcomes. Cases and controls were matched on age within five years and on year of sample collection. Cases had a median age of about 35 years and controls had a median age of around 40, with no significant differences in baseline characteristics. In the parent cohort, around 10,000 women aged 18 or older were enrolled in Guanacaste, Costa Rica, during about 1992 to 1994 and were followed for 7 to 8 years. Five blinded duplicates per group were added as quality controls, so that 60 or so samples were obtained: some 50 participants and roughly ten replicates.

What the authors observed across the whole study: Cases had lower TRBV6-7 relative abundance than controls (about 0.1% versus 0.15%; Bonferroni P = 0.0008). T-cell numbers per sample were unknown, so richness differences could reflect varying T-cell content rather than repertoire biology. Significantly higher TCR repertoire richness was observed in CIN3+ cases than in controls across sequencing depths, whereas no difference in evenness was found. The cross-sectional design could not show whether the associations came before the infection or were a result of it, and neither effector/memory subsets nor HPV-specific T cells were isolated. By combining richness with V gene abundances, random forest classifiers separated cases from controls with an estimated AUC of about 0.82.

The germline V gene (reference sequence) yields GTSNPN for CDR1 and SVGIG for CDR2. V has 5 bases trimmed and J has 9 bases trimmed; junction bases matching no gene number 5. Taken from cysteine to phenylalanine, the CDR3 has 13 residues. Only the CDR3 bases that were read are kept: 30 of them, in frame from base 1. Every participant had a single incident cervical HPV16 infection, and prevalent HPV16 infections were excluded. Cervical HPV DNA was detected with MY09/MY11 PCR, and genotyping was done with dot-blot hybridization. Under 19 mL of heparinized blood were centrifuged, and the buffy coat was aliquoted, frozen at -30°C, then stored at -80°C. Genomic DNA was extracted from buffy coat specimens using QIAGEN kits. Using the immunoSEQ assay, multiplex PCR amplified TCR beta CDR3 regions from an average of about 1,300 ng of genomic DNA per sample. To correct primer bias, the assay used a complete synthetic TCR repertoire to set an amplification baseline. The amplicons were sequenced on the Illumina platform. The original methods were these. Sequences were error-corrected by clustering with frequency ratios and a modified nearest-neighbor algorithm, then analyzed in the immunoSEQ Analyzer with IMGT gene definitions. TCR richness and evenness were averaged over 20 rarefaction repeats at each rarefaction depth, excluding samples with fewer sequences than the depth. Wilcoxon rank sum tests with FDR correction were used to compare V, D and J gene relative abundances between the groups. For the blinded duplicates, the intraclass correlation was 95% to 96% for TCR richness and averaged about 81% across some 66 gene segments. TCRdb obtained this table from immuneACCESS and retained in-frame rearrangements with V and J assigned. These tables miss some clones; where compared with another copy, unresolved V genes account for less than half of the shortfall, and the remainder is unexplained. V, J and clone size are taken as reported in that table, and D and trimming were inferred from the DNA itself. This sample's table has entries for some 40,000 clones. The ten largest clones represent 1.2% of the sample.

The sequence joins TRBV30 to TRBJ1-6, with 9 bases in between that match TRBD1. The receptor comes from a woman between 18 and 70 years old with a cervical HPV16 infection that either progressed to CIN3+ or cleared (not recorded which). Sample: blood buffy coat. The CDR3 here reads CAWRGQGGSPLHF. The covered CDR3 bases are TGTGCCTGGCGGGGACAGGGAGGTTCACCC.